Below are 28 T cell receptor beta chains sequenced from a single sample in a study of blood T cell repertoires in COVID-19. Profiled with immunoSEQ multiplex PCR; TCRdb holds only in-frame clones, not every one. Of about 200,000 clones in the sample, just under 85% are singletons; the top ten hold about 15%. Sequencing was performed on PBMCs or T cells enriched from blood (not recorded which). All receptors come from a middle-aged man who had recovered from COVID-19.

This clone was detected a few times. The gene calls are TRBV3-1 (or the pseudogene TRBV3-2) and TRBJ1-6; weak D call: TRBD1 (5 bases). Germline assignment: CDR1 LGHDT and CDR2 YNNKEL (reference sequence). V was pared by 1 base and J by 7 bases, with 11 bases between. The CDR3 sequence is 15 residues long. The CDR3 region has the DNA TGTGCCAGCAGCCAAGTCCGGTCAGGGAATTCACCCCTCCACTTT. Translating it yields CASSQVRSGNSPLHF.

V gene TRBV5-4 combines with J gene TRBJ1-6; TRBD1 matches 9 bases. V lost 5 bases, J lost 9 bases, and 9 bases stayed unmatched. CDR1 and CDR2 (germline): SGHNT, YYREEE (reference sequence). The CDR3 loop spans 15 amino acids. The DNA of the CDR3 is TGTGCCAGCAGTCAGGGACAGGGTGAAGTTTCACCCCTCCACTTT. Translated, it gives CASSQGQGEVSPLHF.

The chain has TRBV5-1 and TRBJ1-6; D not certain. CDR3 length: 14 amino acids. Between the trimmed V and J ends, which lost 0 bases and 6 bases, there was a span of 7 bases. The germline V gene encodes CDR1 SGHRS and CDR2 YFSETQ. This CDR3 is CASSLGDTNSPLHF. CDR3 DNA: TGCGCCAGCAGCTTGGGCGATACTAATTCACCCCTCCACTTT.

The chain recombines TRBV7-3 with TRBJ2-1; D is perhaps TRBD2 (7 bases). The CDR3 contains 14 residues. V was cut by 6 bases and J by 6 bases, with 15 bases left in between. Germline CDR1 reads SGHTA; CDR2 reads FQGTGA. CDR3 protein: CASSQGGGSNEQFF. The DNA for the CDR3 is TGTGCCAGCAGTCAGGGAGGGGGTTCCAATGAGCAGTTCTTC. Supplemented by reference TRBV7-3 and TRBJ2-1, the full variable domain reads GAGVSQTPSNKVTEKGKYVELRCDPISGHTALYWYRQSLGQGPEFLIYFQGTGAADDSGLPNDRFFAVRPEGSVSTLKIQRTERGDSAVYLCASSQGGGSNEQFFGPGTRLTVL.

This clone was detected a few times. The chain carries TRBV12-3 or TRBV12-4 and TRBJ1-2; no clear D. The CDR3 spans 13 residues. V lost 4 bases and J lost 1, with 7 bases in between. CDR3 bases: TGTGCCAGCAGTTACTCGCATAACTATGGCTACACCTTC. The encoded protein is CASSYSHNYGYTF.

The chain links TRBV5-5 to TRBJ2-6; D remains unclear. V lost 4 bases to trimming and J lost 2 bases, with 4 bases between them. The CDR3 length is 13 residues. Looked up from germline, CDR1 is SGHKS and CDR2 is YYEKEE (reference sequence). Written as DNA, the CDR3 is TGTGCCAGCAGCCTTACTGGGGCCAACGTCCTGACTTTC. This codes for CASSLTGANVLTF.

This clone was found a few times. The V and J genes are TRBV28 and TRBJ2-7, with D possibly being TRBD1 (5 bases). Germline V gene data show CDR1 as MDHEN and CDR2 as SYDVKM. Trimming cost V 6 bases and J 2 bases, with 14 bases left between them. There are 14 residues in the CDR3. CDR3 amino acids: CASSPPQGTYEQYF. CDR3 nucleotide sequence: TGTGCCAGCAGCCCCCCCCAGGGCACCTACGAGCAGTACTTC.

The genes are TRBV6-2 or TRBV6-3 and TRBJ1-6; 8 bases are shared with TRBD1. The CDR3 spans 16 residues. Germline lookup yields CDR1 MNHEY and CDR2 SVGEGT. With 6 bases clipped from V and 3 bases from J, the junction kept 7 bases outside the gene matches. CDR3 sequence reads: CASSRTGSVYNSPLHF. CDR3 bases: TGTGCCAGCAGCCGGACAGGGAGCGTCTATAATTCACCCCTCCACTTT.

The table lists this clone with a few counts. CDR3 DNA: TGTGCCAGCAGTGAATCCCGCTACGAGCAGTACTTC. Translated: CASSESRYEQYF. This chain links TRBV25-1 with TRBJ2-7, with unresolved D. The CDR3 has 12 residues. CDR1 is MGHDK, CDR2 SYGVNS, per germline. V was clipped by 1 base and J by 3 bases, with 4 bases between them.

The chain carries TRBV23-1 and TRBJ2-7, with 8 bases fitting TRBD2. TRBV23-1 carries the ORF label, with uncertain function. After removal of 6 bases from V and 3 bases from J, the junction contained 19 bases not matched to a gene. CDR3 length: 18 residues. CDR3 sequence: CASRPHDLTETSDYEQYF. CDR3 in DNA: TGCGCCAGCAGACCCCACGACCTGACTGAGACTAGCGACTACGAGCAGTACTTC.

In its sample, this clone was seen a few times. The chain recombines TRBV27 with TRBJ2-4; the match to TRBD1 covers 9 bases. V gave up 3 bases and J gave up 8 bases; unmatched junction bases: 5. The CDR3 contains 14 residues. Per germline, CDR1 MNHEY and CDR2 SMNVEV (reference sequence). CDR3 DNA sequence: TGTGCCAGCAGTTTCGGACAGGGGTTGGACATTCAGTACTTC. It specifies CASSFGQGLDIQYF.

The CDR3 region is CASSLTGDDGWYGYTF. Written as DNA, the CDR3 is TGTGCCAGCAGTCTGACAGGGGACGATGGATGGTATGGCTACACCTTC. The gene calls are TRBV5-6 and TRBJ1-2; 8 nucleotides line up with TRBD1. V lost 5 bases and J lost 5; bases outside the gene matches: 14. CDR1 and CDR2 from the germline V gene are SGHDT and YYEEEE. The CDR3 length is 16 residues. Filled out from reference TRBV5-6 and TRBJ1-2, the complete variable domain reads DAGVTQSPTHLIKTRGQQVTLRCSPKSGHDTVSWYQQALGQGPQFIFQYYEEEERQRGNFPDRFSGHQFPNYSSELNVNALLLGDSALYLCASSLTGDDGWYGYTFGSGTRLTVV.

The chain is built from TRBV18 and TRBJ1-5; 7 bases are shared with TRBD1. Looked up from germline, CDR1 is KGHSH and CDR2 is LQKENI. V shed 2 bases, J shed 4 bases, and the junction held 5 bases outside the gene matches. This CDR3 has 15 residues. In DNA form, the CDR3 reads TGTGCCAGCTCACCAGCCGGGACAGAGAATCAGCCCCAGCATTTT. Protein product: CASSPAGTENQPQHF. Supplemented by reference TRBV18 and TRBJ1-5, the full variable domain reads NAGVMQNPRHLVRRRGQEARLRCSPMKGHSHVYWYRQLPEEGLKFMVYLQKENIIDESGMPKERFSAEFPKEGPSILRIQQVVRGDSAAYFCASSPAGTENQPQHFGDGTRLSIL.

As DNA, the CDR3 is TGCGCCAGCAGCTTGGGGCAGGAACAAGAGACCCAGTACTTC. Encoded protein: CASSLGQEQETQYF. This chain links TRBV5-1 with TRBJ2-5; D call uncertain. The V gene's germline CDR1 is SGHRS and CDR2 YFSETQ. The ends were cut back, 0 bases at V and 2 bases at J, with 8 bases in the middle. The CDR3 covers 14 residues.

This clone came up many times. This chain uses TRBV28 with TRBJ2-7; 8 nucleotides match TRBD2. Germline V gene data show CDR1 as MDHEN and CDR2 as SYDVKM. Trimming cost V 2 bases and J 5 bases; bases outside gene matches: 5. CDR3 length equals 14 residues. The CDR3 nucleotides are TGTGCCAGCAGTTTAAGCGGGAGCAACCACGAGCAGTACTTC. This translates into CASSLSGSNHEQYF. The full variable domain, with the rest looked up from reference TRBV28 and TRBJ2-7, is DVKVTQSSRYLVKRTGEKVFLECVQDMDHENMFWYRQDPGLGLRLIYFSYDVKMKEKGDIPEGYSVSREKKERFSLILESASTNQTSMYLCASSLSGSNHEQYFGPGTRLTVT.

This clone was picked up one time. The genes are TRBV28 and TRBJ2-3; TRBD2 matches 7 bases. V shed 0 bases and J 0 bases; nucleotides not matched to a gene: 6. CDR1 is MDHEN, CDR2 SYDVKM, per germline. The CDR3 contains 17 residues. This chain's CDR3 is CASSLWGTTSSTDTQYF. CDR3 DNA sequence: TGTGCCAGCAGTTTATGGGGGACTACCTCTAGCACAGATACGCAGTATTTT.

The chain has TRBV2 and TRBJ1-1, with 8 bases fitting TRBD1. CDR3 length: 13 amino acids. Trimming took 9 bases from V and 1 from J; bases not matched to a gene: 4. CDR1 SNHLY and CDR2 FYNNEI come from the germline V gene. Here the CDR3 DNA reads TGTGCCAGTAAGACAGGGGAGAACACTGAAGCTTTCTTT. Protein sequence: CASKTGENTEAFF. Variable domain in full (rest from reference TRBV2 and TRBJ1-1): EPEVTQTPSHQVTQMGQEVILRCVPISNHLYFYWYRQILGQKVEFLVSFYNNEISEKSEIFDDQFSVERPDGSNFTLKIRSTKLEDSAMYFCASKTGENTEAFFGQGTRLTVV.

The CDR3 DNA is TGCGCCAGCAGCTTGGAGGAGGGAAACACCATATATTTT. Its translation is CASSLEEGNTIYF. The chain carries TRBV5-1 and TRBJ1-3; D gene unclear. The V end was cut by 0 bases, the J end by 4 bases, with 5 bases between. Germline CDR1 reads SGHRS; CDR2 reads YFSETQ. The CDR3 covers 13 residues.

The V gene is TRBV4-2, the J gene TRBJ1-1; no clear D. Germline values: CDR1 LGHNA, CDR2 YNFKEQ. The CDR3 has 12 amino acids. The germline V and J ends were trimmed by 4 bases and 8 bases, with 11 bases remaining between them. The CDR3 sequence is CASSPLPGEAFF. The CDR3 DNA reads as TGTGCCAGCAGCCCCCTGCCAGGCGAAGCTTTCTTT.

CDR3 DNA sequence: TGCGCCAGCAGCTTGGTGGGCCCGGGACAGGGTATGATGGCTGGGGCCAACGTCCTGACTTTC. Translating gives CASSLVGPGQGMMAGANVLTF. This rearrangement joins TRBV5-1 to TRBJ2-6, with 9 bases matching TRBD1. This CDR3 is 21 amino acids long. J gave up 2 bases and V 0 bases, and 15 bases lay outside the gene matches. Germline CDR1 SGHRS, CDR2 YFSETQ.

V usage is TRBV4-1 and J usage is TRBJ1-4, with TRBD1 matching over 7 bases. The ends lost 4 bases at V and 0 bases at J; junction bases unmatched: 5. The CDR3 is made up of 16 amino acids. CDR1 and CDR2 (germline): MGHRA, YSYEKL. CDR3 residues: CASSPWTGATNEKLFF. CDR3 sequence (DNA): TGCGCCAGCAGCCCGTGGACAGGCGCAACTAATGAAAAACTGTTTTTT.

The chain employs TRBV7-9 and TRBJ2-3; TRBD2 might be the D (6 bases). Between the trimmed V and J ends, which lost 7 bases and 3 bases, there was a span of 17 bases. CDR3 length: 15 amino acids. Germline-derived CDR1 and CDR2 are SEHNR and FQNEAQ (reference sequence). The CDR3 is CASILALGRTDTQYF. In DNA form, the CDR3 reads TGTGCCAGCATCCTAGCGTTGGGGAGAACAGATACGCAGTATTTT.

The chain couples TRBV10-2 to TRBJ2-7; 7 bases are a match to TRBD1. There are 15 residues in the CDR3. Germline CDR1 reads WSHSY; CDR2 reads SAAADI. J was trimmed by 5 bases and V by 4 bases; bases with no gene match: 11. The CDR3 sequence is CASSANEGGLNEQYF. The DNA for the CDR3 is TGCGCCAGCAGTGCCAATGAAGGGGGCTTGAACGAGCAGTACTTC.

The chain couples TRBV28 to TRBJ1-5; no firm D call. From germline, CDR1 is MDHEN and CDR2 SYDVKM. The CDR3 has 15 amino acids. Trimming cost V 8 bases and J 5 bases, with 19 bases left between them. For the CDR3, the DNA is TGTGCCAGCTTTACCACGGCCAGGATATATCAGCCCCAGCATTTT. Amino acid sequence: CASFTTARIYQPQHF.

V usage is TRBV2 and J usage is TRBJ2-5; unclear D gene. The CDR3 loop spans 14 amino acids. V was shortened by 2 bases and J by 5 bases, with 12 bases between the two germline ends. Germline assignment: CDR1 SNHLY and CDR2 FYNNEI. Written as DNA, the CDR3 is TGTGCCAGCAGTGAAAATTTAGCCAGCGAGACCCAGTACTTC. It codes for CASSENLASETQYF.

V is TRBV5-4 and J is TRBJ1-1, with D unclear. V lost 2 bases, J lost 0 bases, and 8 bases lay in between. This CDR3 comprises 14 residues. Germline V gene data show CDR1 as SGHNT and CDR2 as YYREEE (reference sequence). The CDR3 loop reads CASSFFRVNTEAFF. DNA for the CDR3: TGTGCCAGCAGCTTCTTCCGGGTGAACACTGAAGCTTTCTTT.

The chain carries TRBV5-5 and TRBJ2-3; D is perhaps TRBD2 (5 bases). In germline, CDR1 is SGHKS, CDR2 YYEKEE (reference sequence). The CDR3 is made up of 15 amino acids. Trimming stripped 6 bases from V and 2 bases from J, with 16 bases between. The CDR3 here is CASTLSTRPTDTQYF. Written as DNA, the CDR3 is TGTGCCAGCACCTTAAGCACTAGGCCCACAGATACGCAGTATTTT.

The V call is TRBV2, the J call TRBJ2-1; tentatively, D is TRBD2 (6 bases). Trimming cost V 7 bases and J 8 bases, with 24 bases left between them. Germline V gene lookup returns CDR1 SNHLY and CDR2 FYNNEI. The length of the CDR3 is 16 residues. The CDR3 DNA reads TGTGCCAGCATTCTAAATGTCGGGATGACGGGGGATGAGCAGTTCTTC. Its translation: CASILNVGMTGDEQFF. The whole variable domain, filled in from reference TRBV2 and TRBJ2-1, reads EPEVTQTPSHQVTQMGQEVILRCVPISNHLYFYWYRQILGQKVEFLVSFYNNEISEKSEIFDDQFSVERPDGSNFTLKIRSTKLEDSAMYFCASILNVGMTGDEQFFGPGTRLTVL.